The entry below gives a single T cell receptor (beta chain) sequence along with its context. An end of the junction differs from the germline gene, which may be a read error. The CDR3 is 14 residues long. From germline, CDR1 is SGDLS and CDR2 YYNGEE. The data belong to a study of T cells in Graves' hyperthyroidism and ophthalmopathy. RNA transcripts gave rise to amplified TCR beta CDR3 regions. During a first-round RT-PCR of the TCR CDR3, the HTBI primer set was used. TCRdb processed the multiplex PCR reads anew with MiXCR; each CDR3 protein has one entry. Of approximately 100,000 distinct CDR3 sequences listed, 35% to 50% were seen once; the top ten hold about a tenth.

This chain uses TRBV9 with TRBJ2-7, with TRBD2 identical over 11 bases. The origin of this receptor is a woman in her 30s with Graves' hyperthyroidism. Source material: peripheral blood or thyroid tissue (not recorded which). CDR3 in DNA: TGTGCCAGCAGCGCGGGACTAGCGGACTACGTGCAGTACTTC. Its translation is CASSAGLADYVQYF.